This paragraph reports one T cell receptor beta chain. This record belongs to a study of blood T cell repertoires in COVID-19. For the study at large: Acute-phase and convalescent COVID-19 samples originated in the United States, Italy and Spain. The analysed material was cDNA or gDNA that came from T cells, B-cell-depleted T cells, or PBMCs.

Authors' analysis steps: Estimation of nucleated cell counts was performed using reference gene primer amplification. The data were produced by immunoSEQ multiplex PCR, yet TCRdb's version contains in-frame clones alone and is incomplete. That table is the source of V, J and clone size, and D and trimming were worked out from the DNA. Of tens of thousands of clones in the sample, about 88% were seen once. The V segment lost 0 bases and the J segment 2 bases; nucleotides outside the gene matches: 10. Germline lookup yields CDR1 MGHRA and CDR2 YSYEKL. CDR3 size: 18 residues. The V and J genes are TRBV4-1 and TRBJ2-3, with 8 positions matching TRBD1. Sequenced material: peripheral blood. This TCR was recovered from a man between 60 and 70 years old with acute or convalescent COVID-19. The CDR3 sequence: CASSQDGTGTGDTDTQYF. For the CDR3, the DNA is TGCGCCAGCAGCCAAGACGGGACAGGTACGGGGGACACAGATACGCAGTATTTT.